These 23 T cell receptor beta chains share one sample of origin, sequenced in a study of blood T cell repertoires in COVID-19 (dated by TCRdb to 2018 to 2021). Library construction relied on the immunoSEQ multiplex PCR assay. As stored in TCRdb, this immuneACCESS dataset retains in-frame rearrangements with V and J assigned. A fraction of the clones does not appear; measured against another copy, unresolved V genes explain less than half of the discrepancy, and the remainder lacks a known reason. The sample has some 270,000 clones on record, around nine tenths of them singletons. The top ten clonotypes cover 1.6% of the sample. The sample consisted of peripheral blood. These receptors originate from a woman aged 60 to 75 who had recovered from COVID-19.

This clone was counted a single time. This rearrangement joins TRBV7-3 to TRBJ1-1, with D uncertain. This CDR3 comprises 14 residues. Trimming removed 1 base at V and 1 base at J, with 7 bases between. Germline-derived CDR1 and CDR2 are SGHTA and FQGTGA. The CDR3 protein is CASSLMPGNTEAFF. Written as DNA, the CDR3 is TGTGCCAGCAGCTTAATGCCGGGGAACACTGAAGCTTTCTTT.

The V gene is TRBV5-1, the J gene TRBJ2-5, with D tentatively TRBD2 (6 bases). V was pared by 6 bases and J by 4 bases, with 16 bases between. Germline lookup yields CDR1 SGHRS and CDR2 YFSETQ. CDR3 length: 14 residues. DNA of the CDR3: TGCGCCAGCAAACCAGGAGGGATTGTAGAGACCCAGTACTTC. It specifies CASKPGGIVETQYF. Variable domain in full (rest from reference TRBV5-1 and TRBJ2-5): KAGVTQTPRYLIKTRGQQVTLSCSPISGHRSVSWYQQTPGQGLQFLFEYFSETQRNKGNFPGRFSGRQFSNSRSEMNVSTLELGDSALYLCASKPGGIVETQYFGPGTRLLVL.

CDR3 loop: CASSQVDRSKEQYF. The CDR3 region has the DNA TGTGCCAGCAGCCAAGTGGACAGGTCTAAAGAGCAGTACTTC. The J gene is TRBJ2-7, the V gene TRBV3-1 (or the pseudogene TRBV3-2), with 7 bases fitting TRBD1. The CDR3 contains 14 residues. V lost 1 base to trimming and J lost 7 bases; unmatched junction nucleotides: 7. The germline V gene has CDR1 LGHDT and CDR2 YNNKEL (reference sequence).

The V call is TRBV27, the J call TRBJ1-1; the D gene is possibly TRBD1 (6 bases). Deletions cut 4 bases from V and 5 bases from J, with 29 bases between. The CDR3 contains 19 residues. Germline V gene data show CDR1 as MNHEY and CDR2 as SMNVEV (reference sequence). The CDR3 protein is CASSWRGGNPQGLGTEAFF. The CDR3 bases are TGTGCCAGCAGTTGGAGGGGGGGGAACCCACAGGGTTTAGGAACTGAAGCTTTCTTT.

The V call is TRBV19, the J call TRBJ2-5; D is unresolved. V lost 3 bases to trimming and J lost 1 base, with 12 bases between them. Per germline, CDR1 LNHDA and CDR2 SQIVND (reference sequence). This CDR3 has 15 amino acids. CDR3 in amino acids: CASSIGRAFQETQYF. In DNA, the CDR3 is TGTGCCAGTAGTATTGGCAGAGCGTTCCAAGAGACCCAGTACTTC.

This clone was recorded once. The chain couples TRBV25-1 to TRBJ1-2, with D tentatively TRBD1 (5 bases). The germline V gene has CDR1 MGHDK and CDR2 SYGVNS. The CDR3 extends over 9 amino acids. The CDR3 DNA reads as TGTGCTAGGACAACTGGCTACACCTTC. Translation: CARTTGYTF.

The chain uses TRBV4-2 and TRBJ1-1; D gene ambiguous. The germline gives CDR1 LGHNA, CDR2 YNFKEQ. The CDR3 contains 13 residues. V was clipped by 0 bases and J by 7 bases, with 9 bases between them. The CDR3 spells CASSQDVQFEAFF. CDR3 bases: TGTGCCAGCAGCCAAGATGTACAGTTTGAAGCTTTCTTT.

The V call is TRBV5-1, the J call TRBJ2-1; unclear D gene. CDR3 size: 15 residues. The germline V and J ends were trimmed by 1 base and 4 bases, with 12 bases remaining between them. Germline V gene data show CDR1 as SGHRS and CDR2 as YFSETQ. This CDR3 is CASSLRQVTYNEQFF. DNA for the CDR3: TGCGCCAGCAGCTTGAGGCAGGTAACTTACAATGAGCAGTTCTTC.

This clone is a singleton in its sample. This sequence joins TRBV5-8 and TRBJ1-2; 7 bases agree with TRBD1. Germline V gene sequence: CDR1 SGHTS, CDR2 YDEGEE. This CDR3 has 15 amino acids. The V gene end was trimmed by 3 bases and the J gene end by 7 bases; junction bases not matched to a gene: 12. CDR3 region: CASSSPVDRDPGYTF. Here the CDR3 DNA reads TGTGCCAGCAGCTCGCCCGTCGACAGGGATCCTGGCTACACCTTC.

The chain has TRBV4-3 and TRBJ2-7; 9 bases agree with TRBD1. The trim removed 4 bases at V and 1 base at J, leaving 20 bases unmatched. Germline V gene data show CDR1 as LGHNA and CDR2 as YSLEER. The CDR3 length is 20 residues. The CDR3 coding sequence is TGCGCCAGCAGCCTCCAGCCAGCGGGACAGGGTCGAGGCGTGTCCTACGAGCAGTACTTC. Encoded protein: CASSLQPAGQGRGVSYEQYF.

The chain couples TRBV19 to TRBJ1-2, with TRBD1 matching 9 bases. With 10 bases clipped from V and 8 bases from J, the junction kept 8 bases outside the gene matches. Germline values: CDR1 LNHDA, CDR2 SQIVND (reference sequence). This CDR3 has 12 residues. DNA for the CDR3: TGTGCCACCTGGGACAGGGCCTTCGGCTACACCTTC. Translated, it gives CATWDRAFGYTF.

The chain couples TRBV7-8 to TRBJ2-7, with 9 positions matching TRBD1. Germline CDR1 is SGHVS and CDR2 is FQNEAQ. The CDR3 runs 16 residues. With 5 bases clipped from V and 2 bases from J, the junction kept 10 bases outside the gene matches. The CDR3: CASSMGQGLLTYEQYF. The CDR3, as DNA: TGTGCCAGCAGCATGGGACAGGGTTTGTTGACCTACGAGCAGTACTTC.

The chain carries TRBV11-2 and TRBJ2-1, with D perhaps matching TRBD1 (6 bases). Trimming shortened V by 5 bases and J by 3 bases, and 17 bases separated the two germline ends. Per the germline V gene, CDR1 is SGHAT and CDR2 is FQNNGV. There are 16 residues in the CDR3. CDR3 amino acids: CASSTSGVSVYNEQFF. CDR3 coding DNA: TGTGCCAGCAGCACCTCAGGGGTTTCTGTCTACAATGAGCAGTTCTTC.

This sequence joins TRBV2 and TRBJ1-6; TRBD1 matches 9 bases. The CDR3 runs 15 residues. The germline V gene encodes CDR1 SNHLY and CDR2 FYNNEI. V was clipped by 10 bases and J by 5 bases; unmatched bases: 9. The CDR3 protein is CATRDRVGDNSPLHF. In nucleotides, the CDR3 is TGTGCCACCAGGGACAGGGTTGGAGATAATTCACCCCTCCACTTT.

This clone showed up just once. V is TRBV15 and J is TRBJ2-7; TRBD2 matches at 8 bases. The CDR3 extends over 14 amino acids. The V segment lost 3 bases and the J segment 3 bases; nucleotides outside the gene matches: 4. Germline loops: CDR1 LNHNV, CDR2 YYDKDF (reference sequence). In DNA, the CDR3 is TGTGCCACCAGCAGGGACGGGGGGGACTACGAGCAGTACTTC. Its protein product is CATSRDGGDYEQYF.

The chain recombines TRBV4-1 with TRBJ2-7, with a possible D match to TRBD2 (6 bases). V was cut by 4 bases and J by 0 bases, with 13 bases left in between. There are 15 residues in the CDR3. Looked up from germline, CDR1 is MGHRA and CDR2 is YSYEKL. The CDR3 here is CASSPSGLTSYEQYF. CDR3 nucleotides: TGCGCCAGCAGCCCTTCGGGACTCACCTCCTACGAGCAGTACTTC.

The rearrangement uses TRBV9 and TRBJ2-2, with unresolved D. V dropped 2 bases and J dropped 6 bases, with 11 bases sitting between them. CDR1 is SGDLS, CDR2 YYNGEE, per germline. The CDR3 loop spans 14 amino acids. CDR3: CASSVNSAAGELFF. As DNA, the CDR3 is TGTGCCAGCAGCGTCAATAGTGCCGCCGGGGAGCTGTTTTTT.

The chain employs TRBV15 and TRBJ1-1, with a tentative D call TRBD1 (5 bases). V gave up 3 bases and J gave up 6 bases, with 11 bases separating them. The length of the CDR3 is 13 residues. In germline, CDR1 is LNHNV, CDR2 YYDKDF (reference sequence). The CDR3 protein is CATSRGGRAEAFF. The CDR3 nucleotides read TGTGCCACCAGCAGGGGGGGGAGGGCTGAAGCTTTCTTT.

V usage is TRBV5-4 and J usage is TRBJ2-1, with a tentative D call TRBD1 (6 bases). Germline CDR1 is SGHNT and CDR2 is YYREEE (reference sequence). With 10 bases removed from V and 10 bases from J, the gap between germline ends came to 21 bases. This CDR3 is 13 amino acids long. The CDR3 spells CACRGTPAGEQFF. The CDR3 DNA reads as TGTGCCTGTAGGGGGACGCCCGCGGGCGAGCAGTTCTTC.

The V gene is TRBV5-1, the J gene TRBJ2-5; weak D call: TRBD2 (6 bases). Germline CDR1 reads SGHRS; CDR2 reads YFSETQ. Trimming left V 4 bases short and J 2 bases short, with 15 bases between. The CDR3 covers 15 residues. CDR3 loop: CASSPSRREQETQYF. The CDR3 region has the DNA TGCGCCAGCAGCCCTAGTAGGCGGGAACAAGAGACCCAGTACTTC.

The chain combines TRBV6-6 with TRBJ1-5, with 12 bases that match TRBD1. Germline CDR1 and CDR2: MNHNY and SVGAGI (reference sequence). V lost 6 bases and J lost 7; bases outside the gene matches: 10. CDR3 size: 16 residues. The CDR3 sequence is CASRNPGQGARQPQHF. The CDR3 nucleotides are TGTGCCAGCAGAAACCCGGGACAGGGGGCCCGGCAGCCCCAGCATTTT.

This clone was seen just once. The chain employs TRBV19 and TRBJ2-7, with D uncertain. The V gene lost 1 base and the J gene lost 2 bases, with 6 bases spanning the gap. Looked up from germline, CDR1 is LNHDA and CDR2 is SQIVND (reference sequence). There are 13 residues in the CDR3. CDR3 nucleotide sequence: TGTGCCAGTAGTATAGTACACGCCTACGAGCAGTACTTC. Translation gives CASSIVHAYEQYF.

The V gene is TRBV4-2, the J gene TRBJ1-5; 8 bases align to TRBD1. The germline V gene encodes CDR1 LGHNA and CDR2 YNFKEQ. This CDR3 spans 15 amino acids. J was trimmed by 3 bases and V by 1 base; bases with no gene match: 2. The CDR3 reads CASSQGTGFNQPQHF. For the CDR3, the DNA is TGTGCCAGCAGCCAAGGGACAGGGTTCAATCAGCCCCAGCATTTT.